This T cell receptor beta chain was identified during a study of CD8 T cells in Susac syndrome. Worth noting for this clonotype: Its specificity is unknown.

Whole-study results and caveats: Clonal expansion was missing from Susac syndrome CD4+ T cell repertoires.

RNA was extracted with the RNeasy kit, and a quantity of about 0.45 to 1 ug was reverse transcribed using random hexamers. TCRdb ran MiXCR on the immunoSEQ multiplex PCR reads and lists one entry per CDR3 protein. The table has some 150,000 distinct CDR3 sequences, approximately 95% seen once. V lost 5 bases and J lost 2, with 9 bases in between. Germline assignment: CDR1 SNHLY and CDR2 FYNNEI. The CDR3 contains 13 residues. The source is a human donor with Susac syndrome. Sequenced sample: CD4+ T cells from PBMCs. The V and J genes are TRBV2 and TRBJ1-2; D uncertain. CDR3 protein: CASSPESNYGYTF. The CDR3 DNA sequence: TGTGCCAGCAGTCCGGAGTCGAACTATGGCTACACCTTC.